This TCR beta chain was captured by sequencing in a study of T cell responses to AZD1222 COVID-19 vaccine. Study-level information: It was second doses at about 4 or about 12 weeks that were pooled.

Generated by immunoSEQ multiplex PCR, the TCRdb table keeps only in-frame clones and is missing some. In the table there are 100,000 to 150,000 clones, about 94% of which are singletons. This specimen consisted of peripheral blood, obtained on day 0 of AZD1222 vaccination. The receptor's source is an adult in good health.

For the CDR3, the DNA is TGCGCCACCAGACTAGCGAACACCGGGGAGCTGTTTTTT. It is translated as CATRLANTGELFF. The rearrangement links TRBV5-1 to TRBJ2-2; D is possibly TRBD2 (6 bases). Germline CDR1 SGHRS, CDR2 YFSETQ. Trimming removed 9 bases from V and 0 bases from J, with 9 bases in between. The CDR3 has 13 amino acids.